The entry that follows covers one T cell receptor beta chain sequence. Antigen specificity is unknown. The source of the sample is a study of T-cell memory formation after mild COVID-19. Overall study context: There were largely donor-specific TCR clusters. Study-level points and caveats: The authors did not confirm SARS-CoV-2 specificity of second-wave clones peaking day 37. The pre-infection memory compartment contained some responding clones, suggesting cross-reactive memory joined. Contracting clones localized mainly to CM and EM when CD4+ and mainly to EMRA when CD8+.

In TCRdb, the 5' RACE reads were re-called with MiXCR into one record per CDR3 protein. The data show roughly 280,000 distinct CDR3 sequences, roughly 8.2% seen once. Looked up from germline, CDR1 is MNHEY and CDR2 is SMNVEV (reference sequence). This CDR3 is built from 13 residues. Deletions cut 5 bases from V and 8 bases from J, with 15 bases between. The sequencing sample was made of PBMCs or a T cell subset sorted from them (not recorded which). This rearrangement joins TRBV27 to TRBJ1-2, with D possibly matching TRBD1 (6 bases). The origin of this receptor is a man younger than 35 who had mild COVID-19 (a few samples of this study predate the infection). Cell type and time point are not known. The CDR3, as DNA: TGTGCCAGCAGTGCTACAGGGTTCCGGGGCTACACCTTC. Amino acid sequence: CASSATGFRGYTF.